This TCR beta chain was recorded in a study of PD-1 blockade in classical Hodgkin lymphoma. Clones were read by immunoSEQ multiplex PCR, and TCRdb kept only the in-frame ones, dropping some. The top ten clones hold 9.4% of a sample with some 93,000 clones, roughly 73% of them seen once. The CDR3 spans 14 residues. Germline CDR1 MDHEN, CDR2 SYDVKM. V was cut by 4 bases and J by 4 bases, with 10 bases left in between. As for time point: cycle 4 day 1 (C4D1), after more than 5 weeks of nivolumab. Each and every patient relapsed after autologous stem cell transplantation, and patients got differing brentuximab vedotin exposure.

The chain uses TRBV28 and TRBJ1-4; D is uncertain. The source of this sequence is a human donor with classical Hodgkin lymphoma. The sequenced sample was peripheral blood mononuclear cells (PBMCs), obtained before the fourth cycle of nivolumab. This chain's CDR3 is CASSYYAVNEKLFF. The CDR3 bases are TGTGCCAGCAGTTATTATGCGGTTAATGAAAAACTGTTTTTT. Using reference TRBV28 and TRBJ1-4 for the parts outside the CDR3, the full variable domain is DVKVTQSSRYLVKRTGEKVFLECVQDMDHENMFWYRQDPGLGLRLIYFSYDVKMKEKGDIPEGYSVSREKKERFSLILESASTNQTSMYLCASSYYAVNEKLFFGSGTQLSVL.